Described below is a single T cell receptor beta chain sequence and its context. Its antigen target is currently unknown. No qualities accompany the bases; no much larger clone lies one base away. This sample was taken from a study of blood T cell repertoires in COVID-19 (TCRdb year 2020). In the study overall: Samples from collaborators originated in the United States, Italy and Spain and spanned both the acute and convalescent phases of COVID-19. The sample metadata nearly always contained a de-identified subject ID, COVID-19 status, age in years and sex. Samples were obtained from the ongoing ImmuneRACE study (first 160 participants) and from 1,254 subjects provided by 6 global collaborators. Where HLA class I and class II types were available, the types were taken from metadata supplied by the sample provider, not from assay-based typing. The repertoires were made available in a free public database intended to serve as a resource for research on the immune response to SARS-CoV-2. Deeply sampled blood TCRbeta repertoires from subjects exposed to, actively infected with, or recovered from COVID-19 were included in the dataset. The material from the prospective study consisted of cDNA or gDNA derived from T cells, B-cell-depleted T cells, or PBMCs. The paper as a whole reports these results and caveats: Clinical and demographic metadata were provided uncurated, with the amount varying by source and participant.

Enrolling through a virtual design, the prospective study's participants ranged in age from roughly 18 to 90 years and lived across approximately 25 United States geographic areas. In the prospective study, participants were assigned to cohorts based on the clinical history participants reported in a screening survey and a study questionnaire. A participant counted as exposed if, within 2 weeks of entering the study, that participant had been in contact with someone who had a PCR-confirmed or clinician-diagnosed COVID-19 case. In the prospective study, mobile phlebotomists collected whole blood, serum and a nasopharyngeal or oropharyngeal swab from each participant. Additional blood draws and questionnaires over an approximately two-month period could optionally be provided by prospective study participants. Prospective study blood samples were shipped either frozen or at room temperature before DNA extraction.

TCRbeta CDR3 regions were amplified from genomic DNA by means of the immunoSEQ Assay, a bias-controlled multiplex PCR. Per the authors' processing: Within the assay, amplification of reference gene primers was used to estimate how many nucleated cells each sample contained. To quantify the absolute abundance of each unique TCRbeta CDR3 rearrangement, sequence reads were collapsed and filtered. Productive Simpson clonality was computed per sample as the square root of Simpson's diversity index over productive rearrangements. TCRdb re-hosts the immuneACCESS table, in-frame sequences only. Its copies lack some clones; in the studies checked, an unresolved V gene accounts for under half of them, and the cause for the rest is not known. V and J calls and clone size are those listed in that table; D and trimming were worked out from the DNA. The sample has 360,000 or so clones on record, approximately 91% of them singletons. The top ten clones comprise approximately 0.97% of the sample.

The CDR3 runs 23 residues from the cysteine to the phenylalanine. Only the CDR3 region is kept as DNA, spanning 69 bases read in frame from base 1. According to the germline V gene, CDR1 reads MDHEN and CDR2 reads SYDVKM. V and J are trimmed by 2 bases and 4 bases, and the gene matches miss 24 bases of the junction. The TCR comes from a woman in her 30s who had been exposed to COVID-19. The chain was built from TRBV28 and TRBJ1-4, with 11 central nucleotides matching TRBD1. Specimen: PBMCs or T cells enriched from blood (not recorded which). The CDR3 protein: CASSLGGLLPDRGQIVGNEKLFF. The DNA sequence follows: TGTGCCAGCAGTTTAGGGGGTCTACTCCCGGACAGGGGGCAGATAGTTGGTAATGAAAAACTGTTTTTT. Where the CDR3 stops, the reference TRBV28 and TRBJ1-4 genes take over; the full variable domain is DVKVTQSSRYLVKRTGEKVFLECVQDMDHENMFWYRQDPGLGLRLIYFSYDVKMKEKGDIPEGYSVSREKKERFSLILESASTNQTSMYLCASSLGGLLPDRGQIVGNEKLFFGSGTQLSVL.